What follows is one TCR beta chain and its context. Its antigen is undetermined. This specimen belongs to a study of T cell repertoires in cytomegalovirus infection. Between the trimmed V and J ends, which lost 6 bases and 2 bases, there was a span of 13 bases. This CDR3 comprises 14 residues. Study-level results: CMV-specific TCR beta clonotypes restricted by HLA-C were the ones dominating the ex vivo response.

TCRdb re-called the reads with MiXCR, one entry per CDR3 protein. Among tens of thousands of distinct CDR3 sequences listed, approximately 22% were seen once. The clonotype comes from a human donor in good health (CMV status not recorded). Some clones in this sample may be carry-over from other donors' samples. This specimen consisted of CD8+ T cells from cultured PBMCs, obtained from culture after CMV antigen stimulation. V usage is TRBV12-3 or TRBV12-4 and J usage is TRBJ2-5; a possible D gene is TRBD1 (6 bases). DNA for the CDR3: TGTGCCAGCAGACCCGGGACAAGACAAGAGACCCAGTACTTC. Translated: CASRPGTRQETQYF.